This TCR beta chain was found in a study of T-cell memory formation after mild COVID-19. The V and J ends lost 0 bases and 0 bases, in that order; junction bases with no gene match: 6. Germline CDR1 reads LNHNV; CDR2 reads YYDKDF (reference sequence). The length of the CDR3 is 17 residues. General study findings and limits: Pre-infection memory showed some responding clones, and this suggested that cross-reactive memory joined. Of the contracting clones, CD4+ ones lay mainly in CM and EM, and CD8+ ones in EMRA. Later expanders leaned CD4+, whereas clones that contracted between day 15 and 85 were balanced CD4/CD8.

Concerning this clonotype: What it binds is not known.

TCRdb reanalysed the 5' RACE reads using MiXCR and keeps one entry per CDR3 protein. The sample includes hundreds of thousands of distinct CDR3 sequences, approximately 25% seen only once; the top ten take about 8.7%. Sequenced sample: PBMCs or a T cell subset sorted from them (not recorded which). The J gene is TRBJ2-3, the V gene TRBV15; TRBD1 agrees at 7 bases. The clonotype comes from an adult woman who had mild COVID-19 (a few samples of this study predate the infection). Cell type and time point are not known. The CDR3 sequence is CATSRDTQGVSTDTQYF. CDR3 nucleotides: TGTGCCACCAGCAGAGATACGCAGGGGGTTAGCACAGATACGCAGTATTTT.